The entry below describes one TCR beta chain. This sample is part of a study of blood T cells in healthy people across ages. A second PCR of roughly 7 to 11 cycles used a sample-barcoded 5' primer and a J-beta primer mix. Each CDR3 protein gets one entry after TCRdb re-called the 5' RACE reads with MiXCR. This sample has more than 550,000 distinct CDR3 sequences, with 22% found just once. Looked up from germline, CDR1 is DFQATT and CDR2 is SNEGSKA (reference sequence). The CDR3 length is 13 residues. Losses at the gene ends were 1 base for V and 4 bases for J; bases not matched to a gene: 0. The V gene is TRBV20-1, the J gene TRBJ2-5, with 10 bases lining up with TRBD2. The specimen sequenced was blood. This clonotype originated in an older man in good health. The DNA for the CDR3 is TGCAGTGCTAGAGCTAGCGGGAGAGAGACCCAGTACTTC. Residues: CSARASGRETQYF.